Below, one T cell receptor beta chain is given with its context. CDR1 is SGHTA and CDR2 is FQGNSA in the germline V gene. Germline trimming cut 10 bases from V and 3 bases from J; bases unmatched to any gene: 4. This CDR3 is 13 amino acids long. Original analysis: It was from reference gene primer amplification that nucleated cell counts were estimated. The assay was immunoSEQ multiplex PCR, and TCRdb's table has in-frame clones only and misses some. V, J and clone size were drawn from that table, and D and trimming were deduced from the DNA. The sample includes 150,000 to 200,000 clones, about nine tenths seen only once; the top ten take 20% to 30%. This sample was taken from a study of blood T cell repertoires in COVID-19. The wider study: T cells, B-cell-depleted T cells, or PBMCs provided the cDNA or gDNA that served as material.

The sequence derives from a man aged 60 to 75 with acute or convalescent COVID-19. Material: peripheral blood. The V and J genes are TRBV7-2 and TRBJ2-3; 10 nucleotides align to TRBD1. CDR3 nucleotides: TGTGCCACCAGACAGGGGGCAACAGATACGCAGTATTTT. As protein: CATRQGATDTQYF. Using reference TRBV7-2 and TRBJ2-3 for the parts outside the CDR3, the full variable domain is GAGVSQSPSNKVTEKGKDVELRCDPISGHTALYWYRQSLGQGLEFLIYFQGNSAPDKSGLPSDRFSAERTGGSVSTLTIQRTQQEDSAVYLCATRQGATDTQYFGPGTRLTVL.